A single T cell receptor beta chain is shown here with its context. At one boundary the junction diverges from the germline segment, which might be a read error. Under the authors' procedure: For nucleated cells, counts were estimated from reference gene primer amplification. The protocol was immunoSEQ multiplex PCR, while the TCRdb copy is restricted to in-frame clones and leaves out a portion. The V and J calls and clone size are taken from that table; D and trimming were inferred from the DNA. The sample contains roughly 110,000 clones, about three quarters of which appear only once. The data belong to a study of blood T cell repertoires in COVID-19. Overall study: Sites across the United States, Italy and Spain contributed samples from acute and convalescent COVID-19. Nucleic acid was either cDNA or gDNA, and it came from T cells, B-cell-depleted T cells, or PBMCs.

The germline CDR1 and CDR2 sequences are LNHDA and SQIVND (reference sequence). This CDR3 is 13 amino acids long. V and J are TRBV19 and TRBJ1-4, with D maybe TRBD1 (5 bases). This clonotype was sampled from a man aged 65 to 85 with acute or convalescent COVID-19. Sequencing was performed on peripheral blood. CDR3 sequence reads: CASSPEDRGNEIF. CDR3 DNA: TGTGCCAGTAGTCCCGAGGATCGGGGGAATGAGATCTTT.